The 31 T cell receptor beta chains given below trace back to one sample, sequenced in a study of somatic mutations in cytotoxic T cells in rheumatoid arthritis. Method: immunoSEQ multiplex PCR; TCRdb's copy keeps in-frame clones and lacks some. Among more than 15,000 clones listed, approximately 80% were seen once. Sequences were obtained from CD8+ T cells sorted from blood. The receptor set was obtained from an adult with rheumatoid arthritis.

This chain connects TRBV5-6 to TRBJ1-2; 9 bases are a match to TRBD1. Germline CDR1 SGHDT, CDR2 YYEEEE. CDR3 length: 17 amino acids. V shed 4 bases, J shed 9 bases, and the junction held 19 bases outside the gene matches. The CDR3 protein is CASSQGQGMTEEECYTF. In DNA, the CDR3 is TGTGCCAGCAGCCAAGGACAGGGGATGACGGAGGAAGAATGCTACACCTTC.

V gene TRBV7-9 combines with J gene TRBJ2-7; D is possibly TRBD1 (6 bases). The germline V and J ends were trimmed by 5 bases and 1 base, with 12 bases remaining between them. The CDR3 is 14 amino acids. Germline CDR1 SEHNR, CDR2 FQNEAQ (reference sequence). The CDR3 sequence is CASSPTGPSYEQYF. CDR3 DNA sequence: TGTGCCAGCAGCCCGACAGGTCCTTCCTACGAGCAGTACTTC.

J is TRBJ2-3 and V is TRBV11-2; no reliable D call. CDR3 length: 12 residues. Trimming took off 2 bases at V and 14 bases at J, with 14 bases between the two ends. Germline V gene sequence: CDR1 SGHAT, CDR2 FQNNGV. This CDR3 reads CASSLSHTSPYF. The CDR3 DNA sequence: TGTGCCAGCAGCTTATCCCATACATCTCCGTATTTT.

There are a few counts of this clone. J is TRBJ2-7 and V is TRBV5-4; D uncertain. Germline CDR1 is SGHNT and CDR2 is YYREEE (reference sequence). This CDR3 spans 12 amino acids. V dropped 4 bases and J dropped 5 bases, with 10 bases sitting between them. CDR3 sequence (DNA): TGTGCCAGCAGCCACCGTAGGGACGAGCAGTACTTC. Amino acid sequence: CASSHRRDEQYF.

The chain carries TRBV6-6 and TRBJ1-5; unclear D gene. CDR1 and CDR2 from the germline V gene are MNHNY and SVGAGI (reference sequence). The V end was cut by 4 bases, the J end by 0 bases, with 10 bases between. This CDR3 has 15 amino acids. CDR3 amino acids: CASSSPETSNQPQHF. The CDR3, as DNA: TGTGCCAGCAGTTCGCCGGAAACTAGCAATCAGCCCCAGCATTTT.

The chain uses TRBV27 and TRBJ2-7; TRBD2 matches 11 bases. Germline CDR1 is MNHEY and CDR2 is SMNVEV (reference sequence). With 7 bases clipped from V and 12 bases from J, the junction kept 5 bases outside the gene matches. This CDR3 has 11 amino acids. The CDR3 region is CASKLAGALYF. The CDR3 DNA reads TGTGCCAGCAAACTAGCGGGAGCCCTGTACTTC.

The J gene is TRBJ1-2, the V gene TRBV28, with TRBD1 matching over 9 bases. Trimming took 5 bases from V and 5 from J; bases not matched to a gene: 9. Germline V gene data show CDR1 as MDHEN and CDR2 as SYDVKM. The CDR3 is made up of 15 amino acids. The DNA for the CDR3 is TGTGCCAGCAGTCCTGGGGACAGGGATTTATATGGCTACACCTTC. Protein: CASSPGDRDLYGYTF.

The genes are TRBV27 and TRBJ2-3, with D uncertain. The CDR3 has 11 amino acids. The germline CDR1 and CDR2 sequences are MNHEY and SMNVEV (reference sequence). V lost 8 bases, J lost 6 bases, and 9 bases lay in between. The DNA for the CDR3 is TGTGCCAGCCTGGGTGGGGATACGCAGTATTTT. Protein product: CASLGGDTQYF.

The chain has TRBV2 and TRBJ1-2, with a tentative D call TRBD1 (5 bases). Germline lookup yields CDR1 SNHLY and CDR2 FYNNEI. V lost 8 bases and J 0 bases, leaving 22 bases between the germline ends. This CDR3 has 17 amino acids. The CDR3 DNA reads TGTGCCAGCTATACCAGGGACGTTAAACCCTCTAACTATGGCTACACCTTC. Translating gives CASYTRDVKPSNYGYTF.

The chain couples TRBV27 to TRBJ1-1; D gene uncertain. The V gene's germline CDR1 is MNHEY and CDR2 SMNVEV (reference sequence). The CDR3 spans 16 residues. Trimming removed 1 base from V and 0 bases from J, with 12 bases in between. CDR3 bases: TGTGCCAGCAGTTTATTAGGGTCGGGGTTGAACACTGAAGCTTTCTTT. Its protein product is CASSLLGSGLNTEAFF.

V and J are TRBV29-1 and TRBJ2-1; 7 bases fit TRBD2. V dropped 5 bases and J dropped 7; count of bases not matched to a gene: 5. Germline CDR1 is SQVTM and CDR2 is ANQGSEA. The CDR3 length is 12 residues. The chain's CDR3 is CSVRGGRNEQFF. DNA of the CDR3: TGCAGCGTTCGGGGCGGGAGAAATGAGCAGTTCTTC.

The count of this clone is one. V is TRBV7-9 and J is TRBJ2-1; no definite D call. Per the germline V gene, CDR1 is SEHNR and CDR2 is FQNEAQ (reference sequence). Trimming took off 5 bases at V and 2 bases at J, with 10 bases between the two ends. The CDR3 totals 14 residues. CDR3 coding DNA: TGTGCCAGCAGCAGCAAAAGACCCTACAATGAGCAGTTCTTC. Encoded protein: CASSSKRPYNEQFF.

The chain has TRBV7-3 and TRBJ1-5, with unresolved D. V lost 5 bases and J lost 4, with 12 bases in between. The germline V gene encodes CDR1 SGHTA and CDR2 FQGTGA. CDR3 length equals 14 residues. The CDR3 loop is CASSLVCLNQPQHF. CDR3 bases: TGTGCCAGCAGCCTTGTTTGTCTGAATCAGCCCCAGCATTTT.

This chain uses TRBV5-1 with TRBJ2-7; TRBD1 matches 7 bases. CDR3 length: 15 residues. Germline V gives CDR1 SGHRS, CDR2 YFSETQ. V was pared by 4 bases and J by 2 bases, with 9 bases of the junction left unmatched. CDR3 bases: TGCGCCAGCAGCCTCCGACAGGGCCCTACCTACGAGCAGTACTTC. It specifies CASSLRQGPTYEQYF.

CDR3 in amino acids: CASSSGESYYGYTF. The CDR3 nucleotides read TGCGCCAGCAGCTCAGGGGAAAGTTACTATGGCTACACCTTC. The V call is TRBV5-1, the J call TRBJ1-2; D is perhaps TRBD1 (6 bases). The CDR3 loop spans 14 amino acids. In germline, CDR1 is SGHRS, CDR2 YFSETQ. Trimming removed 3 bases from V and 3 bases from J, with 12 bases in between. The entire variable domain, with the rest obtained from reference TRBV5-1 and TRBJ1-2, is as follows: KAGVTQTPRYLIKTRGQQVTLSCSPISGHRSVSWYQQTPGQGLQFLFEYFSETQRNKGNFPGRFSGRQFSNSRSEMNVSTLELGDSALYLCASSSGESYYGYTFGSGTRLTVV.

The chain has TRBV11-2 and TRBJ2-7; no clear D gene. Between the trimmed V and J ends, which lost 5 bases and 3 bases, there was a span of 17 bases. CDR3 length equals 15 residues. The germline CDR1 and CDR2 sequences are SGHAT and FQNNGV. The CDR3 spells CASSPSRSMFYEQYF. CDR3 nucleotides: TGTGCCAGCAGCCCCTCGCGTAGTATGTTCTACGAGCAGTACTTC.

This rearrangement joins TRBV5-1 to TRBJ2-2; the match to TRBD2 covers 14 bases. This CDR3 contains 21 residues. Germline loops: CDR1 SGHRS, CDR2 YFSETQ. V lost 2 bases to trimming and J lost 1 base; unmatched junction nucleotides: 13. The CDR3, as DNA: TGCGCCAGCAGCTTAGGGAGACTAGCGGGAGGGCCCTATCGGAACACCGGGGAGCTGTTTTTT. Protein product: CASSLGRLAGGPYRNTGELFF.

The rearrangement uses TRBV4-3 and TRBJ1-6, with 9 bases fitting TRBD1. Germline CDR1 is LGHNA and CDR2 is YSLEER. The V gene end was trimmed by 1 base and the J gene end by 9 bases; junction bases not matched to a gene: 7. The CDR3 totals 16 residues. CDR3 protein: CASSQGFRDRVSPLHF. CDR3 DNA sequence: TGCGCCAGCAGCCAAGGCTTCCGGGACAGGGTTTCACCCCTCCACTTT.

The chain couples TRBV5-1 to TRBJ1-1; unclear D gene. The germline V and J ends were trimmed by 3 bases and 1 base, with 19 bases remaining between them. The CDR3 extends over 17 amino acids. Germline assignment: CDR1 SGHRS and CDR2 YFSETQ. The CDR3 region is CASSSRRAGWANTEAFF. In nucleotides, the CDR3 is TGCGCCAGCAGCTCTAGGAGGGCTGGGTGGGCGAACACTGAAGCTTTCTTT.

The chain is built from TRBV4-3 and TRBJ1-4; no clear D. Germline CDR1 reads LGHNA; CDR2 reads YSLEER. V dropped 0 bases and J dropped 3 bases, with 11 bases sitting between them. CDR3 size: 16 residues. The CDR3 nucleotides read TGCGCCAGCAGCCAAGAGACTCCCGCGGCTAATGAAAAACTGTTTTTT. This codes for CASSQETPAANEKLFF.

J is TRBJ2-1 and V is TRBV7-3; TRBD2 matches at 8 bases. J lost 8 bases, V lost 1 base, and 10 bases had no gene match. This CDR3 region has 16 residues. The germline CDR1 and CDR2 sequences are SGHTA and FQGTGA. As DNA, the CDR3 is TGTGCCAGCAGCTTAATGAGCGGGACTAGATACGATGAGCAGTTCTTC. Its translation: CASSLMSGTRYDEQFF.

The V and J genes are TRBV7-9 and TRBJ2-7; D gene uncertain. The length of the CDR3 is 14 residues. Per the germline V gene, CDR1 is SEHNR and CDR2 is FQNEAQ (reference sequence). Between the trimmed V and J ends, which lost 2 bases and 2 bases, there was a span of 10 bases. The CDR3 protein is CASSLSGGTYEQYF. CDR3 in DNA: TGTGCCAGCAGCTTAAGTGGCGGTACCTACGAGCAGTACTTC. Looking up the rest from reference TRBV7-9 and TRBJ2-7 gives the full variable domain: DTGVSQNPRHKITKRGQNVTFRCDPISEHNRLYWYRQTLGQGPEFLTYFQNEAQLEKSRLLSDRFSAERPKGSFSTLEIQRTEQGDSAMYLCASSLSGGTYEQYFGPGTRLTVT.

The V call is TRBV6-5, the J call TRBJ1-1, with 7 bases aligning to TRBD1. Trimming removed 7 bases from V and 7 bases from J; junction bases left unmatched: 12. The CDR3 spans 14 residues. Per the germline V gene, CDR1 is MNHEY and CDR2 is SVGAGI. The CDR3 reads CASIDRVENHEAFF. CDR3 nucleotide sequence: TGTGCCAGCATCGACAGGGTAGAGAATCATGAAGCTTTCTTT.

The chain links TRBV7-9 to TRBJ2-3; TRBD1 matches at 10 bases. The J segment lost 4 bases and the V segment lost 4 bases, leaving 5 bases of the junction unmatched. There are 15 residues in the CDR3. The V gene's germline CDR1 is SEHNR and CDR2 FQNEAQ (reference sequence). CDR3 residues: CASSYRQGASDTQYF. The CDR3 DNA reads TGTGCCAGCAGCTACCGACAGGGGGCGTCAGATACGCAGTATTTT.

This clone was counted only a few times. The chain employs TRBV13 and TRBJ1-1; weak D call: TRBD1 (6 bases). Per the germline V gene, CDR1 is PRHDT and CDR2 is FYEKMQ (reference sequence). Trimming pared 1 base from V and 1 base from J, leaving 7 bases between. The CDR3 length is 14 residues. The chain's CDR3 is CASSLAGANTEAFF. The DNA for the CDR3 is TGTGCCAGCAGCTTAGCGGGGGCGAACACTGAAGCTTTCTTT. Combining the CDR3 with reference TRBV13 and TRBJ1-1 gives the whole variable domain AAGVIQSPRHLIKEKRETATLKCYPIPRHDTVYWYQQGPGQDPQFLISFYEKMQSDKGSIPDRFSAQQFSDYHSELNMSSLELGDSALYFCASSLAGANTEAFFGQGTRLTVV.

The CDR3 spells CASSQSAGGTKNIQYF. The CDR3 DNA reads as TGTGCCAGCAGCCAGTCGGCAGGGGGAACCAAAAACATTCAGTACTTC. The V gene is TRBV4-2, the J gene TRBJ2-4; 7 bases agree with TRBD1. The CDR3 has 16 residues. Germline V lookup: CDR1 LGHNA, CDR2 YNFKEQ. V shed 3 bases and J 2 bases; nucleotides not matched to a gene: 7.

The CDR3 here is CATSRGVDGNQPQHF. In DNA, the CDR3 is TGTGCCACCAGCAGAGGTGTGGACGGCAATCAGCCCCAGCATTTT. This chain joins TRBV15 and TRBJ1-5; D gene ambiguous. V was cut by 1 base and J by 2 bases, with 9 bases left in between. CDR1 and CDR2 from the germline V gene are LNHNV and YYDKDF (reference sequence). This CDR3 region has 15 residues. Filled out from reference TRBV15 and TRBJ1-5, the complete variable domain reads DAMVIQNPRYQVTQFGKPVTLSCSQTLNHNVMYWYQQKSSQAPKLLFHYYDKDFNNEADTPDNFQSRRPNTSFCFLDIRSPGLGDTAMYLCATSRGVDGNQPQHFGDGTRLSIL.

The chain has TRBV19 and TRBJ1-5; D may be TRBD1 (5 bases). Germline V gives CDR1 LNHDA, CDR2 SQIVND (reference sequence). This CDR3 spans 15 amino acids. The germline V and J ends were trimmed by 7 bases and 0 bases, with 13 bases remaining between them. The CDR3, as DNA: TGTGCCAGTACCCCAGGGCAGCTTAGCAATCAGCCCCAGCATTTT. It translates to CASTPGQLSNQPQHF.

The chain combines TRBV7-9 with TRBJ2-7, with 8 nucleotides matching TRBD1. Looked up from germline, CDR1 is SEHNR and CDR2 is FQNEAQ (reference sequence). The trim removed 6 bases at V and 4 bases at J, leaving 8 bases unmatched. The CDR3 is 14 amino acids. The CDR3 nucleotides are TGTGCCAGCAGTTCGGGACAGGAAATATACGAGCAGTACTTC. Protein: CASSSGQEIYEQYF.

The chain joins TRBV10-3 to TRBJ1-1; D is perhaps TRBD1 (5 bases). CDR1 and CDR2 from the germline V gene are ENHRY and SYGVKD. CDR3 size: 14 residues. With 0 bases removed from V and 10 bases from J, the gap between germline ends came to 15 bases. CDR3 coding DNA: TGTGCCATCAGTGAGTCTCGAGGGGCCAACCCAGCTTTCTTT. Protein: CAISESRGANPAFF.

V gene TRBV27 combines with J gene TRBJ2-4, with D hard to call. The CDR3 consists of 14 residues. Trimming stripped 0 bases from V and 7 bases from J, with 10 bases between. Germline V gene sequence: CDR1 MNHEY, CDR2 SMNVEV (reference sequence). CDR3: CASSLSRGENIQYF. The CDR3 coding sequence is TGTGCCAGCAGTTTATCCCGCGGCGAGAACATTCAGTACTTC.